This TCR beta chain was captured in a study of long-term antiretroviral therapy in people with HIV. Study-level results: Those clones which expanded before ART made up the dominant part of the repertoire at all time points. The blood, collected between 2004 and 2017, was possibly taken under older ART regimens.

For this clone: Its cognate antigen is unknown.

There are 15 residues in the CDR3. Germline loops: CDR1 MNHEY, CDR2 SMNVEV (reference sequence). V gave up 10 bases and J gave up 0 bases, with 17 bases separating them. Run at survey level, the immunoSEQ assay was version v3.0. About 40,000-55,000 T-cell genomes per sample were the sequencing target. Profiling relied on immunoSEQ multiplex PCR, and the TCRdb table lists in-frame clones only, not all of them. The sample shows around 33,000 clones, roughly 85% of them seen only once. The V and J genes are TRBV27 and TRBJ2-3; D is unresolved. This clonotype originated in a man younger than 35 with HIV. Sequencing was performed on unsorted PBMCs, taken 0.4 years before starting antiretroviral therapy. CDR3 nucleotide sequence: TGTGCCACCGCGACGATGGCGACTAGCACAGATACGCAGTATTTT. This translates into CATATMATSTDTQYF.